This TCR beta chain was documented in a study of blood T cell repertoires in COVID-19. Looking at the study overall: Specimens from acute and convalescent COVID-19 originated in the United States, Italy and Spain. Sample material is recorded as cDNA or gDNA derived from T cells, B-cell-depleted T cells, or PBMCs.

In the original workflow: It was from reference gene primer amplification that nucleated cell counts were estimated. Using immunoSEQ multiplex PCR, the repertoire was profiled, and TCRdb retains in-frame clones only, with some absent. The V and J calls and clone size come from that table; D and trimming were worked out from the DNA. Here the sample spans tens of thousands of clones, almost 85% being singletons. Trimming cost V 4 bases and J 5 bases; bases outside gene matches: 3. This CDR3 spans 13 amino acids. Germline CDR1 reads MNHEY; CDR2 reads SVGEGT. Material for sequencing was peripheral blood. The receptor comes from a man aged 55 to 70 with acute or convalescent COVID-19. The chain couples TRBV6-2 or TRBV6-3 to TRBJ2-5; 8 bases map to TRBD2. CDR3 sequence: CASSLREDETQYF. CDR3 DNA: TGTGCCAGCAGTTTGCGGGAGGACGAGACCCAGTACTTC.